Each of the 16 T cell receptor beta chains below was sequenced from the same sample in a study of cytomegalovirus exposure and HLA in healthy donors. The PCR was carried out with 60 Vbeta primers and 13 Jbeta primers. TCRdb's copy holds only in-frame clones and misses some; the assay was immunoSEQ multiplex PCR. The sample lists under 200,000 clones, roughly 79% occurring once. Sequenced: PBMCs. These receptors came from a male donor in good health and CMV-seropositive.

The V gene is TRBV29-1, the J gene TRBJ1-2; 7 nucleotides agree with TRBD1. V trimming: 7 bases; J trimming: 2 bases; junction bases outside the gene matches: 4. Germline V gene data show CDR1 as SQVTM and CDR2 as ANQGSEA. The CDR3 is 12 amino acids. CDR3 DNA sequence: TGCAGCGGGGGACAGACCAACTATGGCTACACCTTC. The encoded protein is CSGGQTNYGYTF.

The chain joins TRBV11-2 to TRBJ2-2, with D hard to call. This CDR3 comprises 13 residues. Germline V gene lookup returns CDR1 SGHAT and CDR2 FQNNGV. V shed 0 bases and J shed 6 bases, with 5 bases lying between them. The CDR3 is CASSLDQSGELFF. The CDR3, as DNA: TGTGCCAGCAGCTTAGATCAATCCGGGGAGCTGTTTTTT.

This chain joins TRBV18 and TRBJ2-1; TRBD1 might be the D (6 bases). The CDR3 consists of 15 residues. In germline, CDR1 is KGHSH, CDR2 LQKENI. The germline V and J ends were trimmed by 2 bases and 1 base, with 9 bases remaining between them. CDR3 nucleotides: TGTGCCAGCTCACCAGTTCAGGGGTCCTACAATGAGCAGTTCTTC. This codes for CASSPVQGSYNEQFF. The full variable domain, its missing parts supplied by reference TRBV18 and TRBJ2-1, is NAGVMQNPRHLVRRRGQEARLRCSPMKGHSHVYWYRQLPEEGLKFMVYLQKENIIDESGMPKERFSAEFPKEGPSILRIQQVVRGDSAAYFCASSPVQGSYNEQFFGPGTRLTVL.

V and J are TRBV15 and TRBJ1-4; 7 bases map to TRBD1. This CDR3 is 15 amino acids long. CDR1 and CDR2 from the germline V gene are LNHNV and YYDKDF (reference sequence). The ends lost 2 bases at V and 13 bases at J; junction bases unmatched: 13. CDR3 sequence (DNA): TGTGCCACCAGCAGAACCTACAAGGGGGCAGGAGTACTGTTTTTT. Translation: CATSRTYKGAGVLFF.

In its sample, this clone was seen a few times. V gene TRBV6-1 combines with J gene TRBJ1-6; D gene uncertain. Deletions cut 4 bases from V and 0 bases from J, with 10 bases between. The CDR3 has 16 amino acids. CDR1 MNHNS and CDR2 SASEGT come from the germline V gene. CDR3 DNA: TGTGCCAGCAGTGGTGGAGCGAGCTCCTATAATTCACCCCTCCACTTT. The encoded protein is CASSGGASSYNSPLHF.

The V call is TRBV5-4, the J call TRBJ2-1, with 13 bases that match TRBD2. Germline loops: CDR1 SGHNT, CDR2 YYREEE (reference sequence). The CDR3 spans 14 residues. The V gene end was trimmed by 10 bases and the J gene end by 8 bases; junction bases not matched to a gene: 9. The CDR3 sequence: CASQTSGGPYEQFF. Written as DNA, the CDR3 is TGTGCCTCACAGACTAGCGGGGGGCCCTATGAGCAGTTCTTC.

This rearrangement joins TRBV4-3 to TRBJ2-5; possibly TRBD2 for D (5 bases). The CDR3 is made up of 15 amino acids. Germline CDR1 and CDR2: LGHNA and YSLEER. The V end lost 3 bases, the J end lost 6 bases, and 17 bases lay between the germline ends. CDR3 loop: CASSHDLLGGQTQYF. For the CDR3, the DNA is TGCGCCAGCAGCCACGACCTCCTTGGAGGTCAGACCCAGTACTTC.

The chain carries TRBV10-3 and TRBJ2-7, with 7 bases identical to TRBD1. The length of the CDR3 is 11 residues. Looked up from germline, CDR1 is ENHRY and CDR2 is SYGVKD. J was trimmed by 7 bases and V by 10 bases; bases with no gene match: 7. As DNA, the CDR3 is TGTGCCACAGGGGGAGAACGGGAGCAGTACTTC. It is translated as CATGGEREQYF.

This rearrangement joins TRBV6-6 to TRBJ1-5, with 12 bases identical to TRBD1. There are 14 residues in the CDR3. CDR1 and CDR2 (germline): MNHNY, SVGAGI (reference sequence). V was clipped by 6 bases and J by 6 bases; unmatched bases: 3. The CDR3 protein is CASSQGQGAQPQHF. As DNA, the CDR3 is TGTGCCAGCAGCCAGGGACAGGGGGCTCAGCCCCAGCATTTT.

The CDR3 here is CSVDRNFYGYTF. DNA of the CDR3: TGCAGCGTTGACAGGAACTTCTATGGCTACACCTTC. The chain uses TRBV29-1 and TRBJ1-2, with unresolved D. Trimming pared 3 bases from V and 4 bases from J, leaving 9 bases between. Germline V gives CDR1 SQVTM, CDR2 ANQGSEA. This CDR3 contains 12 residues.

The chain uses TRBV2 and TRBJ2-4, with D possibly matching TRBD1 (5 bases). The CDR3 length is 15 residues. Per germline, CDR1 SNHLY and CDR2 FYNNEI. The ends were cut back, 3 bases at V and 3 bases at J, with 12 bases in the middle. The CDR3 sequence is CASSEWQGGKNIQYF. Written as DNA, the CDR3 is TGTGCCAGCAGTGAGTGGCAGGGTGGCAAAAACATTCAGTACTTC.

The gene calls are TRBV7-9 and TRBJ2-5, with a possible D match to TRBD2 (5 bases). Trimming stripped 5 bases from V and 5 bases from J, with 15 bases between. Germline lookup yields CDR1 SEHNR and CDR2 FQNEAQ (reference sequence). CDR3 length equals 14 residues. CDR3 nucleotides: TGTGCCAGCAGCCTACCCTCAGGAGGTGAGACCCAGTACTTC. It encodes CASSLPSGGETQYF. Filled out from reference TRBV7-9 and TRBJ2-5, the complete variable domain reads DTGVSQNPRHKITKRGQNVTFRCDPISEHNRLYWYRQTLGQGPEFLTYFQNEAQLEKSRLLSDRFSAERPKGSFSTLEIQRTEQGDSAMYLCASSLPSGGETQYFGPGTRLLVL.

The chain carries TRBV4-1 and TRBJ2-7; 7 bases align to TRBD1. CDR1 and CDR2 from the germline V gene are MGHRA and YSYEKL. This CDR3 has 15 amino acids. With V trimmed by 3 bases and J by 1 base, 6 bases remained unmatched. The CDR3 region has the DNA TGCGCCAGCAGCCACCTCCGGGACAGTTCCTACGAGCAGTACTTC. Translated, it gives CASSHLRDSSYEQYF.

J is TRBJ2-1 and V is TRBV9; TRBD2 matches at 10 bases. Germline V gene lookup returns CDR1 SGDLS and CDR2 YYNGEE. The J segment lost 6 bases and the V segment lost 4 bases, leaving 7 bases of the junction unmatched. This CDR3 is 15 amino acids long. The CDR3: CASSRTSGASNEQFF. The CDR3 nucleotides are TGTGCCAGCAGCCGCACTAGCGGGGCTTCCAATGAGCAGTTCTTC.

As for this clone: Other nucleotide sequences in the sample specify the same CDR3. The chain is built from TRBV30 and TRBJ2-5; no firm D call. Germline CDR1 GTSNPN, CDR2 SVGIG (reference sequence). The CDR3 sequence is 12 residues long. The V and J ends lost 1 base and 5 bases respectively, with 8 bases between them. The CDR3 DNA is TGTGCCTGGAGTGGCGCCCTGGAGACCCAGTACTTC. Protein: CAWSGALETQYF.

This chain connects TRBV4-2 to TRBJ2-6; no reliable D call. Germline V gives CDR1 LGHNA, CDR2 YNFKEQ. The CDR3 runs to 16 residues. With 1 base removed from V and 2 bases from J, the gap between germline ends came to 9 bases. The CDR3 DNA is TGTGCCAGCAGCCAAGCGCGAGGCGCTGGGGCCAACGTCCTGACTTTC. Residues: CASSQARGAGANVLTF.